This T cell receptor beta chain was sequenced for a study of blood T cell repertoires in COVID-19. The wider study: Acute-phase and convalescent COVID-19 samples originated in the United States, Italy and Spain. The analysed material was cDNA or gDNA that came from T cells, B-cell-depleted T cells, or PBMCs.

A single count supports this clone. Assay: immunoSEQ multiplex PCR; the TCRdb copy retains only in-frame clones and omits some. Among 40,000 to 50,000 clones, roughly nine tenths were seen once, and the ten largest hold roughly 0.39%. Per germline, CDR1 LNHDA and CDR2 SQIVND (reference sequence). This CDR3 contains 15 residues. Germline trimming cut 4 bases from V and 8 bases from J; bases unmatched to any gene: 11. Sequencing input: peripheral blood. The rearrangement joins TRBV19 to TRBJ1-1, with 9 bases matching TRBD1. The clonotype was recovered from a human donor in a cohort sampled during active COVID-19. In nucleotides, the CDR3 is TGTGCCAGTAGTACCATATCCACAGGGGGCGCCGAAGCTTTCTTT. Residues: CASSTISTGGAEAFF.